The 6 T cell receptor beta chains listed next were all sequenced from one sample in a study of OX40 agonist ivuxolimab in advanced cancers. Measured with immunoSEQ multiplex PCR; TCRdb has only the in-frame clones, and not every one. Of tens of thousands of clones in the sample, about 81% were seen once. The source was CD4+ or CD8+ T cells sorted from blood, collected in a trial of the OX40 agonist ivuxolimab. The source of these receptors is an adult with an advanced solid tumor such as melanoma, head and neck, liver or kidney cancer.

This clone showed up just a few times. The chain links TRBV30 to TRBJ1-4; possibly TRBD1 for D (5 bases). Between the trimmed V and J ends, which lost 6 bases and 10 bases, there was a span of 15 bases. Germline V lookup: CDR1 GTSNPN, CDR2 SVGIG (reference sequence). The CDR3 sequence is 12 residues long. CDR3 amino acids: CACGWGMGKLFF. CDR3 DNA sequence: TGTGCCTGTGGGTGGGGGATGGGAAAACTGTTTTTT.

The V gene is TRBV12-5, the J gene TRBJ1-4; maybe TRBD1 (5 bases). The germline V gene has CDR1 LGHNT and CDR2 FRNRAP. Trimming removed 6 bases at V and 4 bases at J, with 18 bases between. This CDR3 region has 16 residues. The DNA of the CDR3 is TGTGCTAGTGGCTACCAACTCGGGGGGATTAATGAAAAACTGTTTTTT. The encoded protein is CASGYQLGGINEKLFF.

This clone was detected a few times. The V gene is TRBV18, the J gene TRBJ2-1; no definite D call. Germline lookup yields CDR1 KGHSH and CDR2 LQKENI. The CDR3 contains 16 residues. The V end lost 2 bases, the J end lost 0 bases, and 11 bases lay between the germline ends. CDR3 loop: CASSPYLGSSYNEQFF. CDR3 coding DNA: TGTGCCAGCTCACCATATCTCGGTAGCTCCTACAATGAGCAGTTCTTC.

Only a few counts were recorded for this clone. The rearrangement links TRBV7-6 to TRBJ1-2; TRBD1 is a possible D gene (5 bases). Germline-derived CDR1 and CDR2 are SGHVS and FNYEAQ. The CDR3 covers 16 residues. Trimming took off 5 bases at V and 6 bases at J, with 22 bases between the two ends. CDR3 in amino acids: CASSLTAPGPGDGYTF. The CDR3 nucleotides are TGTGCCAGCAGCCTCACCGCCCCAGGGCCTGGGGATGGCTACACCTTC.

This clone has a handful of counts. J is TRBJ1-3 and V is TRBV6-6; D is uncertain. The CDR3 length is 16 residues. Germline-derived CDR1 and CDR2 are MNHNY and SVGAGI (reference sequence). The V end lost 6 bases, the J end lost 0 bases, and 15 bases lay between the germline ends. The CDR3 nucleotides read TGTGCCAGCAGACAAATGACCGATCCCTCTGGAAACACCATATATTTT. This gives the protein CASRQMTDPSGNTIYF.

This clone was seen a few times. The gene calls are TRBV18 and TRBJ1-2; the D is unclear. From germline, CDR1 is KGHSH and CDR2 LQKENI. The CDR3 runs 14 residues. V lost 0 bases and J 4 bases, leaving 9 bases between the germline ends. DNA for the CDR3: TGTGCCAGCTCACCACCAGGGCATCCCTATGGCTACACCTTC. Its translation is CASSPPGHPYGYTF.